A selection of T cell receptor beta chains follows, all from one sample in a study of T-cell reconstitution after alpha-beta-depleted transplantation in children. TCRdb itself ran the PCR reads through MiXCR, one entry per CDR3 protein. The table has around 380,000 distinct CDR3 sequences, 11% seen once; the top ten hold roughly 5.1%. Sequenced here: PBMCs from the stem cell graft donor, sampled from the stem cell graft. These receptors were obtained from a human donor who donated a stem cell graft to a child with acute myeloid leukemia. CDR3s include the opening cysteine and the closing phenylalanine or tryptophan. The order of the fields is D gene, clone size, J gene, V gene, CDR3 protein, CDR3 DNA. A D gene is named only where the DNA matches it firmly. The size entry is marked missing in some rows and otherwise reads once, few, many or a size class.

D gene: -; clone size: many; J gene: TRBJ2-1; V gene: TRBV6-2/TRBV6-3; CDR3 protein: CASSYDPGVGEQFF; CDR3 DNA: TGTGCCAGCAGTTACGATCCGGGAGTAGGTGAGCAGTTCTTC
D gene: -; clone size: few; J gene: TRBJ2-1; V gene: TRBV7-9; CDR3 protein: CASDAWEYNEQFF; CDR3 DNA: TGTGCCAGCGACGCCTGGGAGTACAATGAGCAGTTCTTC
D gene: -; clone size: few; J gene: TRBJ2-6; V gene: TRBV15; CDR3 protein: CATSRDLAGANVLTF; CDR3 DNA: TGTGCCACCAGCAGAGATTTGGCAGGGGCCAACGTCCTGACTTTC
D gene: -; clone size: few; J gene: TRBJ2-5; V gene: TRBV5-8; CDR3 protein: CASSFRSPETQYF; CDR3 DNA: TGTGCCAGCAGCTTTCGAAGCCCAGAGACCCAGTACTTC
D gene: TRBD1; clone size: -; J gene: TRBJ2-1; V gene: TRBV7-7; CDR3 protein: CASSTDRGNEQFF; CDR3 DNA: TGTGCTAGCAGCACGGACAGGGGCAATGAGCAGTTCTTC
D gene: -; clone size: few; J gene: TRBJ2-7; V gene: TRBV18; CDR3 protein: CASRHGFLYEQYF; CDR3 DNA: TGTGCCAGCCGCCACGGATTTCTCTACGAGCAGTACTTC
D gene: -; clone size: few; J gene: TRBJ2-4; V gene: TRBV27; CDR3 protein: CASSLTGISLRNIQYF; CDR3 DNA: TGTGCCAGCAGTCTTACAGGGATCTCTCTCAGGAACATTCAGTACTTC
D gene: TRBD1; clone size: -; J gene: TRBJ1-5; V gene: TRBV12-3/TRBV12-4; CDR3 protein: CASSDRGFSNQPQHF; CDR3 DNA: TGTGCCAGCAGCGACAGGGGGTTTAGCAATCAGCCCCAGCATTTT
D gene: -; clone size: -; J gene: TRBJ1-5; V gene: TRBV24-1; CDR3 protein: CESTRGESSCNQPQHF; CDR3 DNA: TGTGAATCGACCCGGGGGGAGTCTAGTTGCAATCAGCCCCAGCATTTT
D gene: -; clone size: many; J gene: TRBJ1-1; V gene: TRBV20-1; CDR3 protein: CSAPRGLNTEAFF; CDR3 DNA: TGCAGTGCTCCGCGGGGCCTGAACACTGAAGCTTTCTTT
D gene: TRBD1; clone size: few; J gene: TRBJ1-4; V gene: TRBV5-5; CDR3 protein: CASSSTGGYGEKLFF; CDR3 DNA: TGTGCCAGCAGCTCCACAGGGGGGTATGGTGAAAAACTGTTTTTT
D gene: -; clone size: -; J gene: TRBJ1-5; V gene: TRBV21-1; CDR3 protein: CARGQGKSQPQHF; CDR3 DNA: TGTGCCAGAGGACAGGGCAAAAGTCAGCCCCAGCATTTT
D gene: -; clone size: few; J gene: TRBJ2-3; V gene: TRBV7-9; CDR3 protein: CASKEDSPTDTQYF; CDR3 DNA: TGTGCCAGCAAGGAGGACTCTCCCACAGATACGCAGTATTTT
D gene: -; clone size: -; J gene: TRBJ1-1; V gene: TRBV11-1; CDR3 protein: CASRWGAVSDTEAFF; CDR3 DNA: TGTGCCAGCAGGTGGGGAGCGGTGTCGGACACTGAAGCTTTCTTT
D gene: -; clone size: few; J gene: TRBJ1-2; V gene: TRBV20-1; CDR3 protein: CSARVITRDYGYTF; CDR3 DNA: TGCAGTGCTAGAGTTATCACCCGGGACTATGGCTACACCTTC
D gene: -; clone size: many; J gene: TRBJ1-1; V gene: TRBV27; CDR3 protein: CASSPKLGRSMNTEAFF; CDR3 DNA: TGTGCCAGCAGTCCGAAACTCGGACGGAGCATGAACACTGAAGCTTTCTTT
D gene: TRBD1; clone size: few; J gene: TRBJ2-1; V gene: TRBV19; CDR3 protein: CASSSDRARGYNEQFF; CDR3 DNA: TGTGCCAGTAGTTCGGACAGGGCCAGAGGGTACAATGAGCAGTTCTTC
D gene: TRBD1; clone size: -; J gene: TRBJ2-7; V gene: TRBV3-1; CDR3 protein: CASSHRGLTYEQYF; CDR3 DNA: TGTGCCAGCAGCCACAGGGGGCTGACCTACGAGCAGTACTTC
D gene: TRBD2; clone size: -; J gene: TRBJ2-1; V gene: TRBV20-1; CDR3 protein: CSARDPGTTGSEQFF; CDR3 DNA: TGCAGTGCTAGAGATCCCGGGACTACGGGGTCTGAGCAGTTCTTC
D gene: -; clone size: few; J gene: TRBJ1-2; V gene: TRBV6-5; CDR3 protein: CASSYSRVPANYGYTF; CDR3 DNA: TGTGCCAGCAGTTACTCGAGGGTCCCGGCCAACTATGGCTACACCTTC
D gene: -; clone size: -; J gene: TRBJ1-5; V gene: TRBV6-2/TRBV6-3; CDR3 protein: CASSSWSRQPQHF; CDR3 DNA: TGTGCCAGCAGTTCATGGTCACGTCAGCCCCAGCATTTT
D gene: -; clone size: few; J gene: TRBJ1-4; V gene: TRBV20-1; CDR3 protein: CSAIGGAGKFGEKLFF; CDR3 DNA: TGCAGTGCTATCGGAGGGGCGGGAAAGTTTGGTGAAAAACTGTTTTTT
D gene: -; clone size: few; J gene: TRBJ1-6; V gene: TRBV20-1; CDR3 protein: CSARDENSPLHF; CDR3 DNA: TGCAGTGCTAGGGATGAAAATTCACCCCTCCACTTT
D gene: TRBD1; clone size: -; J gene: TRBJ1-2; V gene: TRBV7-9; CDR3 protein: CASSSPGQGAHGYTF; CDR3 DNA: TGTGCCAGCAGCTCCCCCGGACAGGGGGCGCATGGCTACACCTTC
D gene: TRBD1; clone size: few; J gene: TRBJ2-5; V gene: TRBV6-5; CDR3 protein: CASSYLPGQGLETQYF; CDR3 DNA: TGTGCCAGCAGTTACTTACCGGGACAGGGTCTCGAGACCCAGTACTTC
D gene: TRBD1; clone size: -; J gene: TRBJ2-5; V gene: TRBV5-1; CDR3 protein: CASSLESRGHETQYF; CDR3 DNA: TGCGCCAGCAGCTTGGAGAGCAGGGGGCATGAGACCCAGTACTTC
D gene: -; clone size: -; J gene: TRBJ2-7; V gene: TRBV20-1; CDR3 protein: CSASSGAVIFYEQYF; CDR3 DNA: TGCAGTGCTAGCTCTGGGGCAGTGATCTTTTACGAGCAGTACTTC
D gene: TRBD1; clone size: few; J gene: TRBJ2-1; V gene: TRBV29-1; CDR3 protein: CSVAPPDRGFGEQFF; CDR3 DNA: TGCAGCGTGGCGCCGCCGGACAGGGGGTTTGGTGAGCAGTTCTTC
D gene: -; clone size: many; J gene: TRBJ2-4; V gene: TRBV5-1; CDR3 protein: CASSLGGRLVRNIQYF; CDR3 DNA: TGCGCCAGCAGCTTGGGGGGAAGGTTGGTGCGGAACATTCAGTACTTC
D gene: TRBD2; clone size: -; J gene: TRBJ2-1; V gene: TRBV12-3/TRBV12-4; CDR3 protein: CASSLGFLAGDNEQFF; CDR3 DNA: TGTGCCAGCAGTTTAGGGTTCCTAGCGGGCGACAATGAGCAGTTCTTC
D gene: -; clone size: few; J gene: TRBJ2-7; V gene: TRBV20-1; CDR3 protein: CSASFGGLGYEQYF; CDR3 DNA: TGCAGTGCTAGTTTCGGGGGCTTAGGATACGAGCAGTACTTC
D gene: TRBD2; clone size: -; J gene: TRBJ2-4; V gene: TRBV4-1; CDR3 protein: CASSQASGSGNIQYF; CDR3 DNA: TGCGCCAGCAGCCAGGCTAGCGGGAGTGGGAACATTCAGTACTTC
D gene: TRBD2; clone size: few; J gene: TRBJ2-2; V gene: TRBV20-1; CDR3 protein: CSARSGGGAGELFF; CDR3 DNA: TGCAGTGCTAGGTCTGGCGGGGGGGCCGGGGAGCTGTTTTTT
D gene: -; clone size: few; J gene: TRBJ2-5; V gene: TRBV30; CDR3 protein: CAWNRNLQETQYF; CDR3 DNA: TGTGCCTGGAATAGGAACCTACAAGAGACCCAGTACTTC
D gene: -; clone size: few; J gene: TRBJ1-1; V gene: TRBV20-1; CDR3 protein: CSARDGRTEAFF; CDR3 DNA: TGCAGTGCTAGAGACGGACGGACTGAAGCTTTCTTT